Listed below are T cell receptor beta chains from one sample, sequenced in a study of vaccination effects on CD4 cells after COVID-19. Sequencing was performed with immunoSEQ multiplex PCR; in TCRdb, only in-frame clones are kept and a portion is missing. Of some 52,000 clones listed, 75% to 85% are singletons. These receptors are not linked to any known antigen. Sequenced here: CD4+ T cells from PBMCs cultured with HCoV-OC43 spike peptides, sampled before COVID-19 vaccination. Every receptor here comes from a human donor who received a COVID-19 vaccine. The CDR3 runs from the conserved cysteine through the conserved F or W. Fields, in order: J gene, clone size, D gene, V gene, CDR3 protein, CDR3 DNA. D genes are given only for firm matches. Size values are once, few and many counts, or a class for expanded clones, and some rows have none.

>TRBJ2-3|.|TRBD1|TRBV19
CASSTRQGRTDTQYF
TGTGCCAGTAGTACACGACAGGGGCGCACAGATACGCAGTATTTT
>TRBJ2-3|.|.|TRBV6-2/TRBV6-3
CASSYQTSLSTDTQYF
TGTGCCAGCAGTTACCAGACTTCCCTTAGCACAGATACGCAGTATTTT
>TRBJ2-5|.|TRBD2|TRBV9
CASSVQLAGQETQYF
TGTGCCAGCAGCGTCCAACTAGCGGGGCAAGAGACCCAGTACTTC
>TRBJ2-4|.|TRBD2|TRBV29-1
CSVVGSRPSGDIAKNIQYF
TGCAGCGTTGTGGGGTCTCGGCCTAGCGGGGATATAGCCAAAAACATTCAGTACTTC
>TRBJ1-1|few|.|TRBV7-3
CASSAGRGRRTEAFF
TGTGCCAGCAGCGCGGGACGGGGGAGAAGAACTGAAGCTTTCTTT
>TRBJ2-4|once|.|TRBV19
CASSTPVNIQYF
TGTGCCAGTAGTACCCCCGTAAACATTCAGTACTTC
>TRBJ1-2|few|TRBD1|TRBV12-3/TRBV12-4
CASSYRGLGYTF
TGTGCCAGCAGCTACAGGGGGCTCGGCTACACCTTC
>TRBJ1-6|few|.|TRBV18
CASSPQGANSPLHF
TGTGCCAGCTCACCACAGGGCGCCAATTCACCCCTCCACTTT
>TRBJ1-2|.|.|TRBV4-1
CASSQDGRTNYGYTF
TGCGCCAGCAGCCAAGATGGGAGGACTAACTATGGCTACACCTTC
>TRBJ1-5|.|.|TRBV12-5
CASGLTPDGTFGGNQPQHF
TGTGCTAGTGGTTTGACTCCTGATGGGACGTTCGGCGGGAATCAGCCCCAGCATTTT
>TRBJ2-1|.|TRBD1|TRBV19
CASSADRGGEQFF
TGTGCCAGTAGTGCAGACAGGGGTGGTGAGCAGTTCTTC
>TRBJ1-2|.|.|TRBV3-1/TRBV3-2
CASSQDYAANYGYTF
TGTGCCAGCAGCCAAGATTATGCGGCGAACTATGGCTACACCTTC
>TRBJ2-6|.|TRBD1|TRBV2
CASSLTGGSSGANVLTF
TGTGCCAGCAGTCTCACAGGGGGGAGCTCTGGGGCCAACGTCCTGACTTTC
>TRBJ2-3|.|.|TRBV3-1/TRBV3-2
CASSQDPLGTTDTQYF
TGTGCCAGCAGCCAAGACCCCCTGGGCACGACAGATACGCAGTATTTT
>TRBJ2-6|.|.|TRBV5-5
CASSDLSGANVLTF
TGTGCCAGCAGTGACCTCTCTGGGGCCAACGTCCTGACTTTC